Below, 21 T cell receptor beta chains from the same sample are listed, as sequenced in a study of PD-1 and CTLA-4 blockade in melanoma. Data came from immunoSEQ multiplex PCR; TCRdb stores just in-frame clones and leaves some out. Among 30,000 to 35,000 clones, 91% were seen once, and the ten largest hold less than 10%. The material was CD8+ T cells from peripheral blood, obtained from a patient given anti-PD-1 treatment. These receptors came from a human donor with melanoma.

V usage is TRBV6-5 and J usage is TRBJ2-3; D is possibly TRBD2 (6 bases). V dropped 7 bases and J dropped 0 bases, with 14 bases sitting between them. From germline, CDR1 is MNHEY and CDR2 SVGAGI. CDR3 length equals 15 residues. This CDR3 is CASTWTITSTDTQYF. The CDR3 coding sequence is TGTGCCAGCACCTGGACTATAACTAGCACAGATACGCAGTATTTT.

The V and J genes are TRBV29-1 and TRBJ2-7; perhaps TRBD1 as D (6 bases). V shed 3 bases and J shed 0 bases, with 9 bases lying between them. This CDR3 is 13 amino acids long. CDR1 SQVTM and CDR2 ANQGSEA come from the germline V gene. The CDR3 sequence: CSVEDRYSYEQYF. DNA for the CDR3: TGCAGCGTTGAGGACAGATACTCCTACGAGCAGTACTTC.

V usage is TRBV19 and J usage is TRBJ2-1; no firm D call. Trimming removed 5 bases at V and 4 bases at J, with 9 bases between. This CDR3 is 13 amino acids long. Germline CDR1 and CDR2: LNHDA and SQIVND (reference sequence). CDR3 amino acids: CASSFDGYNEQFF. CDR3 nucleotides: TGTGCCAGTAGTTTCGACGGTTACAATGAGCAGTTCTTC.

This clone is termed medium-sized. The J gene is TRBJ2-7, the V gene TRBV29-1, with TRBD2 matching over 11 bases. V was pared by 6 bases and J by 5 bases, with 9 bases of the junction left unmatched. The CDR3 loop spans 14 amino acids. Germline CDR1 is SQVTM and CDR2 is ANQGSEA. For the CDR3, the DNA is TGCAGCGTACTAGCGGGAGTCCCCTTCGACGAGCAGTACTTC. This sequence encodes CSVLAGVPFDEQYF.

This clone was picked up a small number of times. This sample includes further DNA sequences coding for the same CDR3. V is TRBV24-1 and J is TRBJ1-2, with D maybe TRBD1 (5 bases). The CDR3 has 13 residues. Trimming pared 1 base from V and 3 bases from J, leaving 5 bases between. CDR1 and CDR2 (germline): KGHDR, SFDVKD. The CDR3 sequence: CATSDLQDYGYTF. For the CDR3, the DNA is TGTGCCACCAGTGATTTACAGGACTATGGCTACACCTTC.

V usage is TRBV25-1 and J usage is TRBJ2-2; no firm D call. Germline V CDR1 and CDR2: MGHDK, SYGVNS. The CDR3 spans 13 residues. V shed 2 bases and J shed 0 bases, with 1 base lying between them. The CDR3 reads CASSEPNTGELFF. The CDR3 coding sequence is TGTGCCAGCAGTGAACCGAACACCGGGGAGCTGTTTTTT. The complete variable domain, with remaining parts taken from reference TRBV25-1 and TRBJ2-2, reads EADIYQTPRYLVIGTGKKITLECSQTMGHDKMYWYQQDPGMELHLIHYSYGVNSTEKGDLSSESTVSRIRTEHFPLTLESARPSHTSQYLCASSEPNTGELFFGEGSRLTVL.

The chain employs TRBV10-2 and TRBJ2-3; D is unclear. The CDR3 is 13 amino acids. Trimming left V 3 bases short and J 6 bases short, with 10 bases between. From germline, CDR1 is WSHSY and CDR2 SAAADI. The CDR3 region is CASSDPEGDTQYF. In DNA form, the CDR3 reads TGCGCCAGCAGTGACCCCGAAGGGGATACGCAGTATTTT.

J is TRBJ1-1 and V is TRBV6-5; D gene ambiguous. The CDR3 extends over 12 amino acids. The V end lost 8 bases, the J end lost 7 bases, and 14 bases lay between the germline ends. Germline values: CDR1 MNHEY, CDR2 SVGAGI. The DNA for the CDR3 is TGTGCCAGCCCGCGGGCTGCGGGTGAAGCTTTCTTT. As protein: CASPRAAGEAFF.

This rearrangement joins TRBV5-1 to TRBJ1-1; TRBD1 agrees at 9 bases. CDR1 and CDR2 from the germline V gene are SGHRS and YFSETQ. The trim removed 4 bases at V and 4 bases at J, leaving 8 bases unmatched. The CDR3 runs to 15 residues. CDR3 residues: CASSPPGQGGTEAFF. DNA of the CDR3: TGCGCCAGCAGCCCACCGGGACAGGGAGGCACTGAAGCTTTCTTT.

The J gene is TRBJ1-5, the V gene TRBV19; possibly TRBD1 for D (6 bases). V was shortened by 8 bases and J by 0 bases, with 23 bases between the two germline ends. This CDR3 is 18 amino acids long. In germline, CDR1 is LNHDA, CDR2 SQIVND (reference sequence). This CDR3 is CASGQGHLGDYSNQPQHF. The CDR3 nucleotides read TGTGCCAGTGGCCAGGGACACCTGGGGGATTATAGCAATCAGCCCCAGCATTTT.

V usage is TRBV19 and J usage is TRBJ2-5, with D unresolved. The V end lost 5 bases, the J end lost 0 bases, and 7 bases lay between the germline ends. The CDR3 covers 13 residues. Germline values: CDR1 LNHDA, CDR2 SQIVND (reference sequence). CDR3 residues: CASSRWDQETQYF. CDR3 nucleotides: TGTGCCAGTAGTCGCTGGGACCAAGAGACCCAGTACTTC.

CDR3 amino acids: CASSTRDRGEMNTEAFF. The DNA of the CDR3 is TGTGCCAGTAGTACACGGGACAGGGGGGAAATGAACACTGAAGCTTTCTTT. V gene TRBV19 combines with J gene TRBJ1-1, with 11 bases matching TRBD1. Germline V gene data show CDR1 as LNHDA and CDR2 as SQIVND (reference sequence). CDR3 length: 17 residues. The V and J ends lost 4 bases and 0 bases, in that order; junction bases with no gene match: 7. The whole variable domain, filled in from reference TRBV19 and TRBJ1-1, reads DGGITQSPKYLFRKEGQNVTLSCEQNLNHDAMYWYRQDPGQGLRLIYYSQIVNDFQKGDIAEGYSVSREKKESFPLTVTSAQKNPTAFYLCASSTRDRGEMNTEAFFGQGTRLTVV.

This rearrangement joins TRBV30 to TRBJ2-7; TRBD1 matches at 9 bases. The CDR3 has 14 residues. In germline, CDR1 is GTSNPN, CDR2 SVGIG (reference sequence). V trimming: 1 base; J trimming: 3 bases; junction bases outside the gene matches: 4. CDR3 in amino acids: CAWSAGQGFYEQYF. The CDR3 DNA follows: TGTGCCTGGAGTGCGGGACAGGGCTTCTACGAGCAGTACTTC.

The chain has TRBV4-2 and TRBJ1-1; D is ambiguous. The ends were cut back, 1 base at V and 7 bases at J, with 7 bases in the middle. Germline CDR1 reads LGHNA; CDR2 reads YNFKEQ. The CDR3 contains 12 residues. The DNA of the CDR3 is TGTGCCAGCAGCCAAGTCGGAGGTGAAGCTTTCTTT. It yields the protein CASSQVGGEAFF.

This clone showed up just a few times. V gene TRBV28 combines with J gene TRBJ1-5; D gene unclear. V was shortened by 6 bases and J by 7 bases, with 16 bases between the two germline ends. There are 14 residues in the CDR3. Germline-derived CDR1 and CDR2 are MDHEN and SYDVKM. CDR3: CASSLDMNGQPQHF. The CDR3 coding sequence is TGTGCCAGCAGCCTAGACATGAATGGACAGCCCCAGCATTTT.

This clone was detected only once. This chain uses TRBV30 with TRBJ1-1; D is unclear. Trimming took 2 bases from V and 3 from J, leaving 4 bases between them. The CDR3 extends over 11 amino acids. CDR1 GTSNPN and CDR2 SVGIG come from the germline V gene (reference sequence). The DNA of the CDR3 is TGTGCCTGGAGTCGGGACACTGAAGCTTTCTTT. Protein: CAWSRDTEAFF.

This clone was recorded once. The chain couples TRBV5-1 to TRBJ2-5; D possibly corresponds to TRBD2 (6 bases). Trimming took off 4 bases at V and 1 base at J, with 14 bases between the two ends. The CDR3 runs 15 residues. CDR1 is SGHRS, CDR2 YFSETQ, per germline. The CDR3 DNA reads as TGCGCCAGCAGCGCCCCACAGGAGGGCCAAGAGACCCAGTACTTC. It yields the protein CASSAPQEGQETQYF.

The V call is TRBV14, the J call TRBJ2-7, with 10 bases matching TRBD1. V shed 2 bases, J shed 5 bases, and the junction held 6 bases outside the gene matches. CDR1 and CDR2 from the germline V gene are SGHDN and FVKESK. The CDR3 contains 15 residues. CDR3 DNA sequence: TGTGCCAGCAGCCAAACGACAGGGGGCAGGAACGAGCAGTACTTC. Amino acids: CASSQTTGGRNEQYF.

CDR3 nucleotide sequence: TGTGCCAGCAGCTTAGCTCTGGGACAGGTTTATGAAAAACTGTTTTTT. This encodes CASSLALGQVYEKLFF. This rearrangement joins TRBV7-9 to TRBJ1-4; 8 bases are shared with TRBD1. The germline CDR1 and CDR2 sequences are SEHNR and FQNEAQ (reference sequence). V was clipped by 0 bases and J by 6 bases; unmatched bases: 6. The CDR3 is 16 residues long.

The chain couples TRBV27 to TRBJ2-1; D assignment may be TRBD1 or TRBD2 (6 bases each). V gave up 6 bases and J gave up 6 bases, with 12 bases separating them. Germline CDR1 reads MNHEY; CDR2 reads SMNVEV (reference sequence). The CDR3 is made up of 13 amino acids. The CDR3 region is CASRRRGVNEQFF. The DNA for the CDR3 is TGTGCCAGCAGGCGGAGGGGGGTCAATGAGCAGTTCTTC.

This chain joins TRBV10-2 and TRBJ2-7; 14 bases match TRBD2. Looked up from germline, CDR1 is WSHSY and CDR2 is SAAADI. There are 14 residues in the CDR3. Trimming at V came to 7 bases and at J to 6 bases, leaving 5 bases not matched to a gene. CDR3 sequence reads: CASNRLAGGTEQYF. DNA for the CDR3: TGCGCCAGCAATCGACTAGCGGGGGGGACCGAGCAGTACTTC.